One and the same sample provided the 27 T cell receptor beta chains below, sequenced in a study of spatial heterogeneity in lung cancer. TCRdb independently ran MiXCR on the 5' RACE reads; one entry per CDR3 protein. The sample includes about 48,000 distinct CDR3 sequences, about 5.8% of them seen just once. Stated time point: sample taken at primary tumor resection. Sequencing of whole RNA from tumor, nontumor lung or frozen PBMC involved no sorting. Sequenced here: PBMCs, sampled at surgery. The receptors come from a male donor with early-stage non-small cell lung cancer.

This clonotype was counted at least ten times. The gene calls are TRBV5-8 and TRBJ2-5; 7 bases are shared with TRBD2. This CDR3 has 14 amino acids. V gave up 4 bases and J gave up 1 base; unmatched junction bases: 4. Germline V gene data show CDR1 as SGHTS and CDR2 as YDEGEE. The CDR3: CASSPGLGQETQYF. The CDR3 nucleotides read TGTGCCAGCAGCCCCGGACTAGGCCAAGAGACCCAGTACTTC.

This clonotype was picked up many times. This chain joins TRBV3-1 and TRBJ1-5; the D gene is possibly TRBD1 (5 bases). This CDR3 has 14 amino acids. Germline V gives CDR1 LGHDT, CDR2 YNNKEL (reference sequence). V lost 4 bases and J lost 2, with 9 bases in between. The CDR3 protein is CASSPGGRNQPQHF. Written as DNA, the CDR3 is TGTGCCAGCAGCCCCGGGGGACGCAATCAGCCCCAGCATTTT.

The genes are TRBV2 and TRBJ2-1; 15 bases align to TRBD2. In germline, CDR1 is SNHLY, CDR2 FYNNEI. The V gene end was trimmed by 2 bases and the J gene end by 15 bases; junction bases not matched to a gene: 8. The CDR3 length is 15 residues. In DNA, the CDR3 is TGTGCCAGCAGTGAAAGGGGACTAGCGGGAGGCGAAGGGTTCTTC. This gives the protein CASSERGLAGGEGFF. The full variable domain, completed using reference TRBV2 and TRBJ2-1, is EPEVTQTPSHQVTQMGQEVILRCVPISNHLYFYWYRQILGQKVEFLVSFYNNEISEKSEIFDDQFSVERPDGSNFTLKIRSTKLEDSAMYFCASSERGLAGGEGFFGPGTRLTVL.

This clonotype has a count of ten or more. The CDR3 bases are TGTGCCATCAGGTCCGGGACAGAGAACACCGGGGAGCTGTTTTTT. Translated, it gives CAIRSGTENTGELFF. The V call is TRBV10-3, the J call TRBJ2-2; 7 bases agree with TRBD1. CDR1 is ENHRY, CDR2 SYGVKD, per germline. The CDR3 covers 15 residues. V lost 6 bases to trimming and J lost 1 base; unmatched junction nucleotides: 5.

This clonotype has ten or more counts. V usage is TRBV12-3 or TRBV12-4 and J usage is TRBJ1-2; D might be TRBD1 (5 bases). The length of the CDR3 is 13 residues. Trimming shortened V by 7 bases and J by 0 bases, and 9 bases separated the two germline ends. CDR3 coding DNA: TGTGCCAGCAACTGGGGACCTAACTATGGCTACACCTTC. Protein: CASNWGPNYGYTF.

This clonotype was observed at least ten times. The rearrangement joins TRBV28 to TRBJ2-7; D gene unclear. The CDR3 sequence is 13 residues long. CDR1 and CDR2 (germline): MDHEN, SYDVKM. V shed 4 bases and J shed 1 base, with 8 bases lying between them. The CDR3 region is CASSSRLSYEQYF. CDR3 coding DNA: TGTGCCAGCAGTTCTCGGCTATCCTACGAGCAGTACTTC.

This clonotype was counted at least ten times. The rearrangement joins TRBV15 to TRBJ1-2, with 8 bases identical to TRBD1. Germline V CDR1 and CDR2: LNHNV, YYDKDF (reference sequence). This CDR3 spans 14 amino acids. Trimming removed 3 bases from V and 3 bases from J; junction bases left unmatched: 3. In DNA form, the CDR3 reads TGTGCCACCAGCAGGGGACAGGACTACTATGGCTACACCTTC. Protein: CATSRGQDYYGYTF.

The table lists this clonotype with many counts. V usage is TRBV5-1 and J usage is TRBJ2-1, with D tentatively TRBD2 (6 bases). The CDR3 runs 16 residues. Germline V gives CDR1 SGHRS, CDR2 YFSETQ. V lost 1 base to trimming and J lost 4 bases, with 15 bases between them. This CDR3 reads CASSLPLATLYNEQFF. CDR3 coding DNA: TGCGCCAGCAGCTTGCCCCTAGCGACTTTGTACAATGAGCAGTTCTTC.

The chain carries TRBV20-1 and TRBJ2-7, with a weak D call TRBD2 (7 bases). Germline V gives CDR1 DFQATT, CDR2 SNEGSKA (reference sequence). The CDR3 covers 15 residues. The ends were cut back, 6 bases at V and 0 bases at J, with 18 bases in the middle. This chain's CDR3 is CSAHGAGHSSYEQYF. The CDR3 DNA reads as TGCAGTGCCCACGGAGCGGGACACAGCTCCTACGAGCAGTACTTC.

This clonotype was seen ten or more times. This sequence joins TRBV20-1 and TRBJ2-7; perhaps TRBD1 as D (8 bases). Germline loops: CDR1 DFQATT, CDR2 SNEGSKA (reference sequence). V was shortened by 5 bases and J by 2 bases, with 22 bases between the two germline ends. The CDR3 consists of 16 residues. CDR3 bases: TGCAGTGCTGGCCCTAAGGGAGGGACAGGAACCTACGAGCAGTACTTC. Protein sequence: CSAGPKGGTGTYEQYF.

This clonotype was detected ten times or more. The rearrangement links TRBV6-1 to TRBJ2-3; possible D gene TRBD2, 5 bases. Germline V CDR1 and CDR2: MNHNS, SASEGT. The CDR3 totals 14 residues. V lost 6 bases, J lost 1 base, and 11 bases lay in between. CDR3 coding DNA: TGTGCCAGCAGCCTAGAGAGGGGCACAGATACGCAGTATTTT. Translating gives CASSLERGTDTQYF.

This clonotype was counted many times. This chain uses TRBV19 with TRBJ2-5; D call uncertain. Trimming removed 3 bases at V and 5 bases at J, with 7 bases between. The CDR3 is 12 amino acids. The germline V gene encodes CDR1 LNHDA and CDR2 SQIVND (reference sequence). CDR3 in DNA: TGTGCCAGTAGTATTATAGGGGAGACCCAGTACTTC. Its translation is CASSIIGETQYF.

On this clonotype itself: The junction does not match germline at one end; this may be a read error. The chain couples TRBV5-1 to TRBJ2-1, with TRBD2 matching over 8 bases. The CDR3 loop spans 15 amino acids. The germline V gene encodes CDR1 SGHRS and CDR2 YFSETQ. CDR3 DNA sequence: TGTGCCAGCAGCCCGAGCGGGAGCTTCAGCAATGAGCAGTTCTTC. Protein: CASSPSGSFSNEQFF. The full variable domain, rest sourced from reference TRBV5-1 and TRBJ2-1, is KAGVTQTPRYLIKTRGQQVTLSCSPISGHRSVSWYQQTPGQGLQFLFEYFSETQRNKGNFPGRFSGRQFSNSRSEMNVSTLELGDSALYLCASSPSGSFSNEQFFGPGTRLTVL.

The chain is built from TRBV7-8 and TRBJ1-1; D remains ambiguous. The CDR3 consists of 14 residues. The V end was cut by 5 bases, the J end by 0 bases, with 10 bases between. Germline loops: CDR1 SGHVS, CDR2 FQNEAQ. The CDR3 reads CASSPGVLNTEAFF. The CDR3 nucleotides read TGTGCCAGCAGCCCCGGAGTCCTGAACACTGAAGCTTTCTTT.

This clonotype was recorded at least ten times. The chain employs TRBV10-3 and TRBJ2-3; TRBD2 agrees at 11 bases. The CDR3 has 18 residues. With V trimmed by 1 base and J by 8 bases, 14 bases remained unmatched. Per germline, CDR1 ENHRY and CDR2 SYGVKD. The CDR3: CAISEYGKLAGESGTQYF. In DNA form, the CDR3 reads TGTGCCATCAGTGAGTACGGGAAACTAGCGGGAGAGTCCGGTACGCAGTATTTT.

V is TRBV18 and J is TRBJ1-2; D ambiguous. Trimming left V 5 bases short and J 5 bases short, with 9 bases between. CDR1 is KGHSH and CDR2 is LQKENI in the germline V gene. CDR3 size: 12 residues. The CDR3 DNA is TGTGCCAGCTCATCGACGGATTATGGCTACACCTTC. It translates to CASSSTDYGYTF.

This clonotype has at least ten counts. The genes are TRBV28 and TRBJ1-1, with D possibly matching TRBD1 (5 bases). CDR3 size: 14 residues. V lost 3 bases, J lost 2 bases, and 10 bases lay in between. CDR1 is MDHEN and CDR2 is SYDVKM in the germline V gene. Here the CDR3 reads CASSLGGVNTEAFF. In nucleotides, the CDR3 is TGTGCCAGCAGTTTGGGGGGAGTTAACACTGAAGCTTTCTTT.

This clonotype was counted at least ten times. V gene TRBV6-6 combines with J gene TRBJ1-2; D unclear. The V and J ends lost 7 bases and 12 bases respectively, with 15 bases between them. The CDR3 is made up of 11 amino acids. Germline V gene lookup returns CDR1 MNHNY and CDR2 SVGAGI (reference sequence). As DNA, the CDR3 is TGTGCCAGCAATTTGGGAACCGCTGACACCTTC. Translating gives CASNLGTADTF.

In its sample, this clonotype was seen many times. The CDR3, as DNA: TGTGCCAGCAGCTTAGCTCCGGGACAGGGGGCGCGAGAGCAGTACTTC. Protein: CASSLAPGQGAREQYF. This chain uses TRBV7-6 with TRBJ2-7; TRBD1 aligns across 12 bases. Germline trimming cut 0 bases from V and 7 bases from J; bases unmatched to any gene: 7. Germline V gene data show CDR1 as SGHVS and CDR2 as FNYEAQ. This CDR3 spans 16 amino acids.

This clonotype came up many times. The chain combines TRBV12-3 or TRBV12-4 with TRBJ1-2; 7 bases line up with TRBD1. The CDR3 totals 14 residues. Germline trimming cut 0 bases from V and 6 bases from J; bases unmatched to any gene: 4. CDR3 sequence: CASSLARTGDGYTF. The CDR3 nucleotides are TGTGCCAGCAGTTTAGCGCGAACAGGGGATGGCTACACCTTC.

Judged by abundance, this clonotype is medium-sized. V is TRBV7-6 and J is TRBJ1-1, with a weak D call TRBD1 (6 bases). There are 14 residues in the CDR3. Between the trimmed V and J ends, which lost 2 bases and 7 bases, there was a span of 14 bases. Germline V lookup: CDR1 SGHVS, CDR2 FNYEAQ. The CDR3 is CASSLSTGGGEAFF. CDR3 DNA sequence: TGTGCCAGCAGCTTATCCACCGGGGGCGGTGAAGCTTTCTTT.

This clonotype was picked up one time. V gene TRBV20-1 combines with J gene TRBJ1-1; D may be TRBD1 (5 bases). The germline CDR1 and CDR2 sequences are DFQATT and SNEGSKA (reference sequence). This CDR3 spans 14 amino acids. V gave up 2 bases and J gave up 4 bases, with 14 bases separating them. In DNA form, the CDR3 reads TGCAGTGCTAGACCCCGGAGGGGAAGCACTGAAGCTTTCTTT. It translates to CSARPRRGSTEAFF.

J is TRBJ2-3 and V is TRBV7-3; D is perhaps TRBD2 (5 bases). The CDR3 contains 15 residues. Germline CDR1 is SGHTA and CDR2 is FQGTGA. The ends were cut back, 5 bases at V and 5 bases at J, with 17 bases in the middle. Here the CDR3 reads CASSPSRAQVDTQYF. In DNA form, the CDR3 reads TGTGCCAGCAGCCCCTCGAGGGCGCAGGTAGATACGCAGTATTTT.

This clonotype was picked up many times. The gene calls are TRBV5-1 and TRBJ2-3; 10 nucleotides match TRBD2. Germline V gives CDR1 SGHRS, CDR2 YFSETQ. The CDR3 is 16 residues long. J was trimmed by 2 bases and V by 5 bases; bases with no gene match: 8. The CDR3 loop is CASRPAGGPLTDTQYF. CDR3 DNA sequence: TGCGCCAGCAGGCCAGCGGGAGGGCCTCTCACAGATACGCAGTATTTT. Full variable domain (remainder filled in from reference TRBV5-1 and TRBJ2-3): KAGVTQTPRYLIKTRGQQVTLSCSPISGHRSVSWYQQTPGQGLQFLFEYFSETQRNKGNFPGRFSGRQFSNSRSEMNVSTLELGDSALYLCASRPAGGPLTDTQYFGPGTRLTVL.

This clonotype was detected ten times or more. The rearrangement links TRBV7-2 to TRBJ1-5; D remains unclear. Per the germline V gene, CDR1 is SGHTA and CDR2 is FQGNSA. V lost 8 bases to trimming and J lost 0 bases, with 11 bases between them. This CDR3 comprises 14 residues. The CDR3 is CASSSLFSNQPQHF. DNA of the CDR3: TGTGCCAGCTCTTCCCTTTTTAGCAATCAGCCCCAGCATTTT.

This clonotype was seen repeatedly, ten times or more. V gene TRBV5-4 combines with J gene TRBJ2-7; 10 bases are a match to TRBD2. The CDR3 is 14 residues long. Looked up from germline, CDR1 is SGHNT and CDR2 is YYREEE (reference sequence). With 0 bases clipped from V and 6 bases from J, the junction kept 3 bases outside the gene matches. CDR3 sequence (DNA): TGTGCCAGCAGCTTGGAACTAGCGGGAAGCGAGCAGTACTTC. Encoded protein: CASSLELAGSEQYF.

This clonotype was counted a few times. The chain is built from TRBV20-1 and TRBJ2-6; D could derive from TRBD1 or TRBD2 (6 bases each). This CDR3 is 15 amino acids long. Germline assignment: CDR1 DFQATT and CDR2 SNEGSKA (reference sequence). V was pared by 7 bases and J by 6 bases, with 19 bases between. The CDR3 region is CSGGRRDPSANVLTF. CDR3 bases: TGCAGTGGGGGGCGGAGGGACCCTTCGGCCAACGTCCTGACTTTC.